This passage covers 24 T cell receptor beta chains from one sample sequenced in a study of blood T cell repertoires in COVID-19. Sequencing used immunoSEQ multiplex PCR; TCRdb keeps in-frame clones, though not all of them. This sample has more than 250,000 clones; 90% occur once, and the top ten carry roughly 6%. Sequenced input: peripheral blood. The receptors come from a woman in her forties or fifties with COVID-19, enrolled during active disease.

The chain recombines TRBV5-4 with TRBJ2-1, with TRBD2 identical over 7 bases. Germline values: CDR1 SGHNT, CDR2 YYREEE (reference sequence). The CDR3 runs to 16 residues. V was clipped by 3 bases and J by 7 bases; unmatched bases: 13. The chain's CDR3 is CASSSGGGQGLNEQFF. In nucleotides, the CDR3 is TGTGCCAGCAGCTCGGGTGGTGGGCAGGGACTAAATGAGCAGTTCTTC.

The genes are TRBV28 and TRBJ1-2, with TRBD1 matching 10 bases. This CDR3 has 14 residues. V lost 3 bases, J lost 2 bases, and 0 bases stayed unmatched. CDR1 and CDR2 from the germline V gene are MDHEN and SYDVKM. CDR3 DNA: TGTGCCAGCAGTTTGACAGGGGGCAACTATGGCTACACCTTC. It codes for CASSLTGGNYGYTF.

The chain recombines TRBV29-1 with TRBJ2-1; 11 bases map to TRBD1. Germline V CDR1 and CDR2: SQVTM, ANQGSEA. The ends lost 0 bases at V and 7 bases at J; junction bases unmatched: 8. This CDR3 region has 16 residues. DNA for the CDR3: TGCAGCGTTGAAGATCCAGGACAGGGGGCTGTGAATGAGCAGTTCTTC. Translation gives CSVEDPGQGAVNEQFF.

The J gene is TRBJ2-5, the V gene TRBV5-8; 10 bases are a match to TRBD2. CDR1 is SGHTS, CDR2 YDEGEE, per germline. Trimming at V came to 4 bases and at J to 2 bases, leaving 5 bases not matched to a gene. The CDR3 runs to 15 residues. The CDR3 nucleotides are TGTGCCAGCAGCCCTGGACTAGCGGAACAAGAGACCCAGTACTTC. It translates to CASSPGLAEQETQYF. The whole variable domain, filled in from reference TRBV5-8 and TRBJ2-5, reads EAGVTQSPTHLIKTRGQQATLRCSPISGHTSVYWYQQALGLGLQFLLWYDEGEERNRGNFPPRFSGRQFPNYSSELNVNALELEDSALYLCASSPGLAEQETQYFGPGTRLLVL.

This sequence joins TRBV7-9 and TRBJ1-2; 8 nucleotides agree with TRBD1. This CDR3 comprises 14 residues. The trim removed 5 bases at V and 7 bases at J, leaving 9 bases unmatched. CDR1 and CDR2 from the germline V gene are SEHNR and FQNEAQ (reference sequence). The DNA of the CDR3 is TGTGCCAGCAGCCCCCACCAGGGGGCGGCTGGCTACACCTTC. Amino acids: CASSPHQGAAGYTF.

This clone was recorded once. The chain is built from TRBV7-3 and TRBJ2-2; a possible D gene is TRBD1 (5 bases). The CDR3 contains 12 residues. V dropped 5 bases and J dropped 7 bases, with 8 bases sitting between them. CDR1 is SGHTA, CDR2 FQGTGA, per germline. This CDR3 reads CASSRRVGELFF. The DNA of the CDR3 is TGTGCCAGCAGCCGCAGGGTCGGGGAGCTGTTTTTT.

This clone was picked up one time. The CDR3 here is CSVDYRKKERNEQFF. The CDR3 region has the DNA TGCAGCGTTGATTATCGAAAAAAAGAGCGCAATGAGCAGTTCTTC. The chain has TRBV29-1 and TRBJ2-1; D gene ambiguous. The CDR3 runs 15 residues. In germline, CDR1 is SQVTM, CDR2 ANQGSEA. The V end was cut by 3 bases, the J end by 6 bases, with 18 bases between.

The chain employs TRBV29-1 and TRBJ2-7; D is possibly TRBD2 (5 bases). The CDR3 is made up of 13 amino acids. Per the germline V gene, CDR1 is SQVTM and CDR2 is ANQGSEA. Trimming removed 6 bases from V and 1 base from J, with 13 bases in between. CDR3 protein: CSVSGGLSYEQYF. The CDR3 region has the DNA TGCAGCGTCTCCGGCGGGCTATCCTACGAGCAGTACTTC.

The chain employs TRBV6-5 and TRBJ2-7; D perhaps matches TRBD1 (6 bases). The ends were cut back, 8 bases at V and 1 base at J, with 18 bases in the middle. The germline V gene encodes CDR1 MNHEY and CDR2 SVGAGI. The CDR3 contains 15 residues. DNA for the CDR3: TGTGCCAGCGCCCGAACCGGGACAACTTCCTACGAGCAGTACTTC. This sequence encodes CASARTGTTSYEQYF.

The rearrangement links TRBV18 to TRBJ1-6; 7 nucleotides line up with TRBD1. CDR3 length: 13 residues. Germline CDR1 KGHSH, CDR2 LQKENI. V lost 6 bases to trimming and J lost 8 bases; unmatched junction nucleotides: 4. The CDR3 sequence is CASSPGTDSPLHF. CDR3 bases: TGTGCCAGCTCCCCCGGGACAGATTCACCCCTCCACTTT.

V and J are TRBV24-1 and TRBJ2-2; no clear D gene. From germline, CDR1 is KGHDR and CDR2 SFDVKD. The CDR3 is made up of 11 amino acids. V was cut by 9 bases and J by 3 bases, with 4 bases left in between. The CDR3 bases are TGTGCCACCCGCGACACCGGGGAGCTGTTTTTT. Its protein is CATRDTGELFF.

The chain couples TRBV15 to TRBJ1-1; TRBD1 might be the D (5 bases). V was cut by 6 bases and J by 3 bases, with 17 bases left in between. The CDR3 totals 15 residues. Germline lookup yields CDR1 LNHNV and CDR2 YYDKDF (reference sequence). CDR3 sequence: CATRNYQGGDTEAFF. The CDR3 DNA reads as TGTGCCACCAGGAATTACCAGGGAGGGGACACTGAAGCTTTCTTT.

The chain employs TRBV5-1 and TRBJ2-1; D unclear. The germline V gene has CDR1 SGHRS and CDR2 YFSETQ. V was cut by 0 bases and J by 0 bases, with 10 bases left in between. This CDR3 spans 16 amino acids. CDR3 loop: CASSLDVKSSYNEQFF. CDR3 nucleotides: TGCGCCAGCAGCTTGGACGTTAAGAGCTCCTACAATGAGCAGTTCTTC.

This rearrangement joins TRBV11-3 to TRBJ2-7; perhaps TRBD1 as D (5 bases). V was pared by 5 bases and J by 2 bases, with 19 bases between. This CDR3 comprises 16 residues. CDR1 SGHNT and CDR2 YENEEA come from the germline V gene. CDR3 sequence reads: CASSPDKVPRAYEQYF. The CDR3 region has the DNA TGTGCCAGCAGCCCGGACAAGGTACCACGAGCCTACGAGCAGTACTTC.

CDR3 in DNA: TGTGCCAGCAGTCCCGTTGGGAGGGAGAGGGGAACCCAGTACTTC. Residues: CASSPVGRERGTQYF. The chain recombines TRBV6-6 with TRBJ2-5; TRBD2 matches 7 bases. The CDR3 sequence is 15 residues long. In germline, CDR1 is MNHNY, CDR2 SVGAGI (reference sequence). J was trimmed by 8 bases and V by 5 bases; bases with no gene match: 14.

This sequence joins TRBV5-1 and TRBJ2-1; D is undetermined. Trimming removed 6 bases from V and 6 bases from J, with 19 bases in between. The CDR3 is 15 amino acids. From germline, CDR1 is SGHRS and CDR2 YFSETQ. CDR3: CASTPTPQVGNEQFF. Written as DNA, the CDR3 is TGCGCCAGCACGCCGACACCTCAAGTTGGCAATGAGCAGTTCTTC.

The rearrangement joins TRBV14 to TRBJ1-2; D call uncertain. Trimming removed 0 bases from V and 7 bases from J, with 9 bases in between. This CDR3 contains 13 residues. Germline CDR1 SGHDN, CDR2 FVKESK. The CDR3 reads CASSQERRIGYTF. The CDR3, as DNA: TGTGCCAGCAGCCAAGAGAGGAGGATTGGCTACACCTTC.

The chain has TRBV7-9 and TRBJ2-7; 11 bases are shared with TRBD1. V lost 5 bases, J lost 5 bases, and 5 bases stayed unmatched. CDR3 length: 14 residues. The germline V gene encodes CDR1 SEHNR and CDR2 FQNEAQ (reference sequence). DNA for the CDR3: TGTGCCAGCAGCCTTGGGACAGGGGGAAACGAGCAGTACTTC. Translated, it gives CASSLGTGGNEQYF.

The V and J genes are TRBV11-2 and TRBJ2-3, with a possible D match to TRBD2 (6 bases). CDR3 length: 15 amino acids. Trimming stripped 5 bases from V and 5 bases from J, with 17 bases between. Germline CDR1 reads SGHAT; CDR2 reads FQNNGV. The CDR3 nucleotides read TGTGCCAGCAGCCGGAACCGAGGAGGGAAAGATACGCAGTATTTT. Its protein is CASSRNRGGKDTQYF.

The rearrangement uses TRBV3-1 (or the pseudogene TRBV3-2) and TRBJ2-1; 7 bases map to TRBD2. CDR1 is LGHDT, CDR2 YNNKEL, per germline (reference sequence). The CDR3 covers 15 residues. Trimming took 0 bases from V and 7 from J; bases not matched to a gene: 6. The CDR3, as DNA: TGTGCCAGCAGCCAAGATGCGGGAGTGGGGAATGAGCAGTTCTTC. It encodes CASSQDAGVGNEQFF.

The chain combines TRBV27 with TRBJ1-1, with 8 bases identical to TRBD1. There are 14 residues in the CDR3. Germline lookup yields CDR1 MNHEY and CDR2 SMNVEV (reference sequence). V lost 2 bases and J lost 7; bases outside the gene matches: 6. CDR3 region: CASSLRDRPIEAFF. CDR3 nucleotides: TGTGCCAGCAGTTTAAGGGACAGGCCTATTGAAGCTTTCTTT.

The chain uses TRBV16 and TRBJ1-2, with a possible D match to TRBD1 (6 bases). In germline, CDR1 is KGHSY, CDR2 FQNENV. The CDR3 has 16 amino acids. V gave up 4 bases and J gave up 6 bases, with 21 bases separating them. CDR3 in DNA: TGTGCCAGCAGCCCCCAAGGGGACAACACAGATGATGGCTACACCTTC. This translates into CASSPQGDNTDDGYTF.

This chain connects TRBV24-1 to TRBJ1-5, with D possibly TRBD1 on 6 matching bases. V was shortened by 4 bases and J by 11 bases, with 14 bases between the two germline ends. Germline assignment: CDR1 KGHDR and CDR2 SFDVKD. This CDR3 region has 13 residues. CDR3 sequence (DNA): TGTGCCACCAGTGACAGGACAGCCGGATCCCAGCATTTT. Residues: CATSDRTAGSQHF.

This sequence joins TRBV5-8 and TRBJ1-1; 12 nucleotides agree with TRBD1. The J segment lost 0 bases and the V segment lost 4 bases, leaving 13 bases of the junction unmatched. Germline V gene sequence: CDR1 SGHTS, CDR2 YDEGEE. The CDR3 consists of 19 residues. The CDR3 DNA reads TGTGCCAGCAGCGAGGGGACAGGGGGCGATAGGTTGCTGAACACTGAAGCTTTCTTT. The encoded protein is CASSEGTGGDRLLNTEAFF.